Below, one T cell receptor (beta chain) is given with its context. CDR3 length: 13 amino acids. V was pared by 2 bases and J by 9 bases, with 4 bases of the junction left unmatched. Per the germline V gene, CDR1 is MNHEY and CDR2 is SMNVEV (reference sequence). This sample is part of a study of T cell responses to AZD1222 COVID-19 vaccine. Sequenced by immunoSEQ multiplex PCR; TCRdb stores in-frame clones only, minus some. The table records 150,000 to 200,000 clones, approximately 91% of them present only once. This specimen consisted of peripheral blood, obtained on day 0 of AZD1222 vaccination. The origin of this receptor is an adult in good health. This chain joins TRBV27 and TRBJ2-1; 7 nucleotides align to TRBD2. The CDR3 region is CASSLRGEGEQFF. The DNA of the CDR3 is TGTGCCAGCAGTTTACGGGGGGAGGGTGAGCAGTTCTTC.